This T cell receptor (beta chain) was identified during a study of blood T cell repertoires in COVID-19. Study-level background: Samples taken during acute and convalescent COVID-19 were collected in the United States, Italy and Spain. Sources were T cells, B-cell-depleted T cells, or PBMCs; the material itself was cDNA or gDNA.

How the authors handled the data: By means of reference gene primer amplification, nucleated cell counts were estimated. Data came from immunoSEQ multiplex PCR; TCRdb stores just in-frame clones and leaves some out. The V and J calls and the clone size are those of that table, but D and trimming were determined from the DNA. This table has some 170,000 clones, roughly 79% appearing once. V shed 7 bases, J shed 5 bases, and the junction held 17 bases outside the gene matches. The germline V gene has CDR1 LNHDA and CDR2 SQIVND (reference sequence). The CDR3 loop spans 17 amino acids. The source material was peripheral blood. V is TRBV19 and J is TRBJ2-4; TRBD1 aligns across 7 bases. The sequence derives from a woman in her seventies with acute or convalescent COVID-19. The CDR3 region is CASTDAKQGRYQNIQYF. The CDR3 nucleotides are TGTGCCAGTACCGATGCCAAACAGGGGCGATATCAAAACATTCAGTACTTC.